The present entry profiles one T cell receptor (beta chain) with its context. Its antigen remains unidentified. The second PCR ran about 6 to 12 cycles with a sample-barcoded 5' primer and J-beta primers. TCRdb redid the calling of the 5' RACE reads with MiXCR, one entry per CDR3 protein. The table shows about 680,000 distinct CDR3 sequences, with more than 40% occurring only once. This sample was taken from a study of blood T cells in healthy people across ages. Aged roughly 6 to 100, donors were systemically healthy Caucasians from Russia. The CDR3 is 15 amino acids. Germline CDR1 is SGHTA and CDR2 is FQGTGA. J was trimmed by 9 bases and V by 0 bases; bases with no gene match: 9. Broader study findings: The unsorted PBMCs prevented any conclusive comparison of naive versus antigen-experienced cells. A strong correlation between TCR beta diversity and naive T cell percentage was seen. It was the long-lived donors that had more naive CD4+ cells and higher diversity than aged donors.

The chain employs TRBV7-3 and TRBJ2-5; 8 bases are a match to TRBD2. The sample was blood. This clonotype was sampled from a woman in her sixties in good health. CDR3 sequence: CASSLTGLGGRAQYF. The CDR3 DNA reads as TGTGCCAGCAGCTTAACGGGACTAGGAGGTCGGGCCCAGTACTTC.